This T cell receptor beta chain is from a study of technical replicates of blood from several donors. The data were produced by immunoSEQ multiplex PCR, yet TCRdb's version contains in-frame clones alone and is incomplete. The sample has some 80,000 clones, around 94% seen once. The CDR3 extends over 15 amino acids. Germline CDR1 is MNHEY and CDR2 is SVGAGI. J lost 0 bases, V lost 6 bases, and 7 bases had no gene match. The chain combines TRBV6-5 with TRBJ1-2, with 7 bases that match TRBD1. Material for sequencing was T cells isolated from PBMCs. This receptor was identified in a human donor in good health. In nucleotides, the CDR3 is TGTGCCAGCAGCTTGCAGGGGGACACTAACTATGGCTACACCTTC. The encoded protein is CASSLQGDTNYGYTF.